Each of the 28 T cell receptor beta chains below was sequenced from the same sample in a study of T cell responses to AZD1222 COVID-19 vaccine. The data were produced by immunoSEQ multiplex PCR, yet TCRdb's version contains in-frame clones alone and is incomplete. The sample holds some 97,000 clones; around nine tenths are singletons and the top ten take 2.5% to 4%. This specimen consisted of peripheral blood, obtained on day 0 of AZD1222 vaccination. Receptors were obtained from an adult in good health.

The rearrangement uses TRBV5-1 and TRBJ1-1; 7 bases are shared with TRBD1. The CDR3 is 14 residues long. Germline lookup yields CDR1 SGHRS and CDR2 YFSETQ. The junction had 6 bases not matched to a gene; V was cut back by 6 bases and J by 1 base. For the CDR3, the DNA is TGCGCCAGCAATCCCGGGACAGCGAACACTGAAGCTTTCTTT. Translating it yields CASNPGTANTEAFF.

This clone was seen only a few times. The genes are TRBV4-1 and TRBJ1-6; no firm D call. The CDR3 has 12 amino acids. The germline V gene has CDR1 MGHRA and CDR2 YSYEKL. V shed 1 base and J shed 7 bases, with 2 bases lying between them. CDR3 sequence: CASSQANSPLHF. CDR3 nucleotides: TGCGCCAGCAGCCAAGCAAATTCACCCCTCCACTTT.

The CDR3 sequence: CASSLSPSGGHISYEQYF. CDR3 nucleotide sequence: TGTGCCAGCAGTTTATCCCCTAGCGGGGGCCATATCTCCTACGAGCAGTACTTC. The chain recombines TRBV27 with TRBJ2-7; 10 bases fit TRBD2. Germline trimming cut 0 bases from V and 0 bases from J; bases unmatched to any gene: 8. The CDR3 loop spans 18 amino acids. Germline CDR1 is MNHEY and CDR2 is SMNVEV (reference sequence).

This chain joins TRBV3-1 (or the pseudogene TRBV3-2) and TRBJ1-3; D unclear. Trimming pared 3 bases from V and 2 bases from J, leaving 5 bases between. CDR3 length equals 13 residues. Per germline, CDR1 LGHDT and CDR2 YNNKEL (reference sequence). The CDR3 here is CASSHFTGNTIYF. The CDR3 nucleotides read TGTGCCAGCAGCCACTTCACTGGAAACACCATATATTTT.

The chain combines TRBV9 with TRBJ2-5; TRBD1 is a possible D gene (5 bases). From germline, CDR1 is SGDLS and CDR2 YYNGEE. This CDR3 is built from 14 residues. The germline V and J ends were trimmed by 3 bases and 5 bases, with 14 bases remaining between them. CDR3 DNA sequence: TGTGCCAGCAGCGCAGGGTCCTGGAGCGAGACCCAGTACTTC. This translates into CASSAGSWSETQYF.

The chain employs TRBV5-6 and TRBJ1-1; D is uncertain. With 1 base removed from V and 1 base from J, the gap between germline ends came to 8 bases. The CDR3 runs to 14 residues. Germline V gives CDR1 SGHDT, CDR2 YYEEEE. CDR3 sequence (DNA): TGTGCCAGCAGCTTGTTGGCAGGGAACACTGAAGCTTTCTTT. It encodes CASSLLAGNTEAFF.

This chain links TRBV2 with TRBJ1-4; no reliable D call. The CDR3 is 11 residues long. V lost 6 bases and J lost 7, with 6 bases in between. CDR1 and CDR2 (germline): SNHLY, FYNNEI. The CDR3 DNA follows: TGTGCCAGCAGCATCTCTGAAAAACTGTTTTTT. This sequence encodes CASSISEKLFF.

The chain combines TRBV27 with TRBJ1-4; the D is unclear. Trimming pared 4 bases from V and 3 bases from J, leaving 15 bases between. The CDR3 runs to 16 residues. Germline assignment: CDR1 MNHEY and CDR2 SMNVEV (reference sequence). CDR3 bases: TGTGCCAGCAGTTCAATGTTGGCGGACCCTAATGAAAAACTGTTTTTT. This translates into CASSSMLADPNEKLFF.

The gene calls are TRBV5-1 and TRBJ2-1, with D possibly matching TRBD2 (6 bases). From germline, CDR1 is SGHRS and CDR2 YFSETQ. This CDR3 is 16 amino acids long. Trimming left V 1 base short and J 1 base short, with 12 bases between. DNA of the CDR3: TGCGCCAGCAGCTTGAATGCGGGGAGTTCCTACAATGAGCAGTTCTTC. It translates to CASSLNAGSSYNEQFF.

This chain uses TRBV7-9 with TRBJ2-1; D gene ambiguous. V lost 2 bases to trimming and J lost 5 bases, with 16 bases between them. Germline CDR1 SEHNR, CDR2 FQNEAQ (reference sequence). This CDR3 is 16 amino acids long. CDR3 DNA: TGTGCCAGCAGCTTAAGTAGGGCATTAGGGAACAATGAGCAGTTCTTC. Its translation: CASSLSRALGNNEQFF.

The sample holds one count of this clone. This rearrangement joins TRBV5-5 to TRBJ1-2; D call uncertain. V lost 5 bases and J lost 4, with 9 bases in between. Germline V gene lookup returns CDR1 SGHKS and CDR2 YYEKEE (reference sequence). The CDR3 sequence is 12 residues long. The CDR3 DNA is TGTGCCAGCAGAACTGGCGGCTATGGCTACACCTTC. It yields the protein CASRTGGYGYTF.

This sequence joins TRBV5-1 and TRBJ1-6; a possible D gene is TRBD1 (6 bases). Looked up from germline, CDR1 is SGHRS and CDR2 is YFSETQ. This CDR3 spans 15 amino acids. V shed 4 bases and J shed 5 bases, with 13 bases lying between them. For the CDR3, the DNA is TGCGCCAGCAGCCACGGACAGAGTGATAATTCACCCCTCCACTTT. Translation: CASSHGQSDNSPLHF. The full variable domain, completed using reference TRBV5-1 and TRBJ1-6, is KAGVTQTPRYLIKTRGQQVTLSCSPISGHRSVSWYQQTPGQGLQFLFEYFSETQRNKGNFPGRFSGRQFSNSRSEMNVSTLELGDSALYLCASSHGQSDNSPLHFGNGTRLTVT.

This rearrangement joins TRBV11-3 to TRBJ1-2; 9 nucleotides line up with TRBD1. CDR3 size: 15 residues. Germline V CDR1 and CDR2: SGHNT, YENEEA. Trimming removed 1 base from V and 9 bases from J; junction bases left unmatched: 9. CDR3 DNA sequence: TGTGCCAGCAGCTTAGGAATGACAGGGGGTAGGAGCTACACCTTC. Its translation: CASSLGMTGGRSYTF.

The chain employs TRBV11-2 and TRBJ2-1; 7 bases are shared with TRBD2. This CDR3 contains 16 residues. V gave up 5 bases and J gave up 6 bases; unmatched junction bases: 13. Per germline, CDR1 SGHAT and CDR2 FQNNGV. DNA for the CDR3: TGTGCCAGCAGCATGGCGGGGGTCGGATCCCCCAATGAGCAGTTCTTC. Translation gives CASSMAGVGSPNEQFF.

With respect to this clone: The sample has other DNA sequences that encode this CDR3 too. The chain is built from TRBV5-1 and TRBJ1-1; D is possibly TRBD1 (6 bases). The CDR3 runs 14 residues. Germline values: CDR1 SGHRS, CDR2 YFSETQ. V lost 2 bases to trimming and J lost 0 bases, with 8 bases between them. CDR3 coding DNA: TGCGCCAGCAGCTTCGACAGGATGAACACTGAAGCTTTCTTT. Protein product: CASSFDRMNTEAFF.

The chain uses TRBV7-2 and TRBJ2-1; 15 bases are a match to TRBD2. Germline lookup yields CDR1 SGHTA and CDR2 FQGNSA. Trimming at V came to 5 bases and at J to 12 bases, leaving 17 bases not matched to a gene. This CDR3 spans 18 amino acids. The CDR3 DNA sequence: TGTGCCAGCAGCCCGTTACCCAGGACTAGCGGGGGGGCTTGGGGGCAGTTCTTC. The encoded protein is CASSPLPRTSGGAWGQFF.

The chain combines TRBV7-9 with TRBJ2-5; 8 nucleotides line up with TRBD1. Germline CDR1 is SEHNR and CDR2 is FQNEAQ (reference sequence). The CDR3 has 15 amino acids. The J segment lost 4 bases and the V segment lost 5 bases, leaving 9 bases of the junction unmatched. The CDR3 DNA is TGTGCCAGCAGCAAGGGGCAGGGGGCGGGAGAGACCCAGTACTTC. Translated, it gives CASSKGQGAGETQYF. Based on the CDR3 plus reference TRBV7-9 and TRBJ2-5, the full variable domain is DTGVSQNPRHKITKRGQNVTFRCDPISEHNRLYWYRQTLGQGPEFLTYFQNEAQLEKSRLLSDRFSAERPKGSFSTLEIQRTEQGDSAMYLCASSKGQGAGETQYFGPGTRLLVL.

The chain employs TRBV11-2 and TRBJ1-1; TRBD1 matches at 12 bases. The CDR3 length is 16 residues. V lost 5 bases, J lost 6 bases, and 10 bases stayed unmatched. CDR1 is SGHAT and CDR2 is FQNNGV in the germline V gene. The CDR3 DNA follows: TGTGCCAGCAGCCCTCAACCGGGACAGGGGGCTTCTGAAGCTTTCTTT. As protein: CASSPQPGQGASEAFF. The whole variable domain, remainder taken from reference TRBV11-2 and TRBJ1-1, is EAGVAQSPRYKIIEKRQSVAFWCNPISGHATLYWYQQILGQGPKLLIQFQNNGVVDDSQLPKDRFSAERLKGVDSTLKIQPAKLEDSAVYLCASSPQPGQGASEAFFGQGTRLTVV.

The V and J genes are TRBV5-1 and TRBJ1-2; the match to TRBD1 covers 8 bases. Germline values: CDR1 SGHRS, CDR2 YFSETQ. Trimming removed 2 bases from V and 7 bases from J; junction bases left unmatched: 7. The length of the CDR3 is 14 residues. The CDR3 protein is CASSFQDRVGGYTF. DNA of the CDR3: TGCGCCAGCAGCTTTCAGGACAGGGTGGGTGGCTACACCTTC.

The chain joins TRBV9 to TRBJ2-3; D not certain. The length of the CDR3 is 13 residues. Trimming shortened V by 3 bases and J by 5 bases, and 10 bases separated the two germline ends. Germline values: CDR1 SGDLS, CDR2 YYNGEE. The CDR3 DNA reads as TGTGCCAGCAGCGCACGGGTGAGAGATACGCAGTATTTT. The encoded protein is CASSARVRDTQYF.

This chain uses TRBV7-2 with TRBJ2-6, with D unresolved. This CDR3 is 16 amino acids long. The V gene's germline CDR1 is SGHTA and CDR2 FQGNSA. Deletions cut 0 bases from V and 3 bases from J, with 9 bases between. The CDR3 DNA sequence: TGTGCCAGCAGCTTAGCCCTGGGTTTTGGGGCCAACGTCCTGACTTTC. Translation: CASSLALGFGANVLTF. The full variable domain, in which reference TRBV7-2 and TRBJ2-6 provide the parts outside the CDR3, is GAGVSQSPSNKVTEKGKDVELRCDPISGHTALYWYRQSLGQGLEFLIYFQGNSAPDKSGLPSDRFSAERTGGSVSTLTIQRTQQEDSAVYLCASSLALGFGANVLTFGAGSRLTVL.

The chain combines TRBV24-1 with TRBJ1-2; D unresolved. Trimming shortened V by 5 bases and J by 8 bases, and 17 bases separated the two germline ends. The CDR3 has 14 amino acids. In germline, CDR1 is KGHDR, CDR2 SFDVKD. In nucleotides, the CDR3 is TGTGCCACCAGTGGTTCCCCCCAAGGGTACGGCTACACCTTC. Amino acid sequence: CATSGSPQGYGYTF.

The chain couples TRBV7-3 to TRBJ2-1, with TRBD1 matching over 8 bases. V was pared by 5 bases and J by 2 bases, with 8 bases of the junction left unmatched. Germline-derived CDR1 and CDR2 are SGHTA and FQGTGA. This CDR3 comprises 16 residues. The CDR3 nucleotides read TGTGCCAGCAGCCGACAGACAGGGGACCCCTACAATGAGCAGTTCTTC. Protein product: CASSRQTGDPYNEQFF.

The chain links TRBV6-5 to TRBJ2-7, with TRBD1 identical over 7 bases. Germline V gene lookup returns CDR1 MNHEY and CDR2 SVGAGI. J gave up 2 bases and V 2 bases, and 9 bases lay outside the gene matches. CDR3 length: 16 amino acids. CDR3 nucleotides: TGTGCCAGCAGTTACCACGATGCAGGGGGTCCCTACGAGCAGTACTTC. Translated: CASSYHDAGGPYEQYF.

This chain links TRBV7-8 with TRBJ1-1, with a tentative D call TRBD1 (6 bases). The CDR3 is 15 residues long. Germline CDR1 and CDR2: SGHVS and FQNEAQ. Trimming took 0 bases from V and 4 from J, leaving 12 bases between them. Here the CDR3 DNA reads TGTGCCAGCAGCTTAGCGCATGGGGGCGGCACTGAAGCTTTCTTT. It codes for CASSLAHGGGTEAFF.

The CDR3 spells CASSYGRGPTGNTIYF. DNA of the CDR3: TGTGCCAGCAGTTACGGCCGGGGTCCCACTGGAAACACCATATATTTT. This chain connects TRBV6-6 to TRBJ1-3, with D uncertain. The CDR3 consists of 16 residues. V was cut by 2 bases and J by 2 bases, with 13 bases left in between. Germline V gene lookup returns CDR1 MNHNY and CDR2 SVGAGI (reference sequence).

The chain couples TRBV28 to TRBJ1-2, with D unresolved. The CDR3 spans 13 residues. V lost 5 bases, J lost 6 bases, and 13 bases lay in between. In germline, CDR1 is MDHEN, CDR2 SYDVKM. CDR3 coding DNA: TGTGCCAGCAGTCCCGGATCACCCCATGGCTACACCTTC. Protein product: CASSPGSPHGYTF.

V gene TRBV25-1 combines with J gene TRBJ2-1; the match to TRBD1 covers 9 bases. V gave up 9 bases and J gave up 8 bases; unmatched junction bases: 14. CDR1 and CDR2 from the germline V gene are MGHDK and SYGVNS. The CDR3 consists of 15 residues. CDR3 nucleotides: TGTGCCAGTGGGGTCCTGGGACAGGGTGGCGATGAGCAGTTCTTC. Residues: CASGVLGQGGDEQFF.